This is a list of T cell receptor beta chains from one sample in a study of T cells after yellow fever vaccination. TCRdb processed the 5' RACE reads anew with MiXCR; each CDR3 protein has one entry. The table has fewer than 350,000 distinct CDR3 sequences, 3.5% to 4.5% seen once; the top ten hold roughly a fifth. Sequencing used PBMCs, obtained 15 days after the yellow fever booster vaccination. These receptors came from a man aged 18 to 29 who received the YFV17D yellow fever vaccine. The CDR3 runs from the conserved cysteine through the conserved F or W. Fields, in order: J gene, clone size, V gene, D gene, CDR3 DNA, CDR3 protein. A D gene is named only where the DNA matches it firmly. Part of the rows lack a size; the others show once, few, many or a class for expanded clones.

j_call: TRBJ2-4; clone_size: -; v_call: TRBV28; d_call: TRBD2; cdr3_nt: TGTGCCACCGCGTTTAGCGGGTACAAAAACATTCAGTACTTC; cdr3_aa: CATAFSGYKNIQYF
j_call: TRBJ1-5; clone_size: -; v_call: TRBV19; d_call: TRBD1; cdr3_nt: TGTGCCAGTAGCGGGACAGCAGGTCAGCCCCAGCATTTT; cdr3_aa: CASSGTAGQPQHF
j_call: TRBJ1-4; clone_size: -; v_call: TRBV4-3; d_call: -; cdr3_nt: TGCGCCAGCAGCCAAGACCCCACAGGGATGGTCGAAAAACTGTTTTTT; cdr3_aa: CASSQDPTGMVEKLFF
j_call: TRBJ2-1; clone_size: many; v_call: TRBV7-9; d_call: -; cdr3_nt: TGTGCCAGCAGCCTCTCGGCCCGGGGCGATGAGCAGTTCTTC; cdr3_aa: CASSLSARGDEQFF
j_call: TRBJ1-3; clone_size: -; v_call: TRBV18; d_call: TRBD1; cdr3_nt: TGTGCCAGCTCACCGCGGGACAGGTTCTCTGGAAACACCATATATTTT; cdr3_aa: CASSPRDRFSGNTIYF
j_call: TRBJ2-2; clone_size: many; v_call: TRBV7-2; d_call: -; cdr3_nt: TGTGCCAGCAGCTCAACAAGACAGGCCGGGGAGCTGTTTTTT; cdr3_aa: CASSSTRQAGELFF
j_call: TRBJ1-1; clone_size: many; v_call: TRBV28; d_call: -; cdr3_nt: TGTGCCAGCAGTTTGCAGGCGGGCGGCACTGAAGCTTTCTTT; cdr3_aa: CASSLQAGGTEAFF
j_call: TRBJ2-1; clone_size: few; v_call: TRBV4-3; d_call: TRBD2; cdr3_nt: TGCGCCAGCAGCCAAGATCAGCGGGGCGGTGAGCAGTTCTTC; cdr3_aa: CASSQDQRGGEQFF
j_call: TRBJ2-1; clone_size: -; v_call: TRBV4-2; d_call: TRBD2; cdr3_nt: TGTGCCAGCAGACACTCGAGCGGGGGGGCCTACAATGAGCAGTTCTTC; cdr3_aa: CASRHSSGGAYNEQFF
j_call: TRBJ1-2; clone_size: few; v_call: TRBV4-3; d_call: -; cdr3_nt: TGCGCCAGCAGCCAAGCAGCCAGGGGCAGGCAGTACTATGGCTACACCTTC; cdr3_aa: CASSQAARGRQYYGYTF
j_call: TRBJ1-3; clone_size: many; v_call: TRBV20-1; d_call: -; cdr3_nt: TGCAGTGCTAGAGATGGCCTTGGAAACACCATATATTTT; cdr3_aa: CSARDGLGNTIYF
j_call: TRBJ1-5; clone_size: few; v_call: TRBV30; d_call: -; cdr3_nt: TGTGCCTGGAGTTCCAGGGAAAATCAGCCCCAGCATTTT; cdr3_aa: CAWSSRENQPQHF
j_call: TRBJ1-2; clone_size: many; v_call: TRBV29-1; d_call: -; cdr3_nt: TGCAGCGTTGGTGGCAGGCCCCTCGCTAACTATGGCTACACCTTC; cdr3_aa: CSVGGRPLANYGYTF
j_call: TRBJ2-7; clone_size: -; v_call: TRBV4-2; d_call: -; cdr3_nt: TGTGCCAGCAGCCAAGAGAAATACGAGCAGTACTTC; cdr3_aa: CASSQEKYEQYF
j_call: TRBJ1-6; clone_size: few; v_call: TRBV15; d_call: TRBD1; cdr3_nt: TGTGCCACCAGCAGAGGCAGGGACAGTAGTACGGCCCTCCACTTT; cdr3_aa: CATSRGRDSSTALHF
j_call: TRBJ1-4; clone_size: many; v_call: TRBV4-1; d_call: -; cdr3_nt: TGCGCCAGCAGCCAAGATTCCACGGTTAATGAAAAACTGTTTTTT; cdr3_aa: CASSQDSTVNEKLFF